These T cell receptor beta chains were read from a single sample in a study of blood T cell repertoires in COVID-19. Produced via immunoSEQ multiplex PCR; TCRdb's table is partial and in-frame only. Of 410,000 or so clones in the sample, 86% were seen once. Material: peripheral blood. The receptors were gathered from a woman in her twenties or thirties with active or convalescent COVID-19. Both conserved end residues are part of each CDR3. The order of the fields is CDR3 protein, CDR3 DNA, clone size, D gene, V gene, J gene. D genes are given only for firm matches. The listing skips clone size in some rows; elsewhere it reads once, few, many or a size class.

CDR3 protein: CASSLSYQSRKYNSPLHF
CDR3 DNA: TGTGCCAGCAGTCTAAGTTACCAATCCCGAAAATATAATTCACCCCTCCACTTT
clone size: -
D gene: -
V gene: TRBV27
J gene: TRBJ1-6

CDR3 protein: CASSIGSGSYEQYF
CDR3 DNA: TGTGCCAGTAGTATAGGGTCGGGGTCCTACGAGCAGTACTTC
clone size: once
D gene: -
V gene: TRBV19
J gene: TRBJ2-7

CDR3 protein: CASSSRLGGTGELFF
CDR3 DNA: TGTGCCAGCAGCTCACGTTTGGGGGGCACCGGGGAGCTGTTTTTT
clone size: few
D gene: -
V gene: TRBV7-9
J gene: TRBJ2-2

CDR3 protein: CASSLAWGGQGASSPLHF
CDR3 DNA: TGTGCCAGCAGCTTGGCTTGGGGTGGACAGGGGGCTAGTTCACCCCTCCACTTT
clone size: -
D gene: TRBD1
V gene: TRBV5-8
J gene: TRBJ1-6

CDR3 protein: CASSLRDRARSNEQFF
CDR3 DNA: TGTGCCAGCAGCTTGAGGGACAGGGCAAGGAGTAATGAGCAGTTCTTC
clone size: -
D gene: TRBD1
V gene: TRBV5-8
J gene: TRBJ2-1

CDR3 protein: CSVVEAQGQNYGYTF
CDR3 DNA: TGCAGCGTTGTTGAGGCGCAGGGTCAAAACTATGGCTACACCTTC
clone size: -
D gene: -
V gene: TRBV29-1
J gene: TRBJ1-2

CDR3 protein: CASSSRLATAGELFF
CDR3 DNA: TGTGCCAGCAGTTCTCGACTAGCGACGGCCGGGGAGCTGTTTTTT
clone size: -
D gene: TRBD2
V gene: TRBV6-6
J gene: TRBJ2-2

CDR3 protein: CASSQQGLNEQFF
CDR3 DNA: TGTGCCAGCAGCCAGCAGGGACTTAATGAGCAGTTCTTC
clone size: -
D gene: -
V gene: TRBV3-1/TRBV3-2
J gene: TRBJ2-1

CDR3 protein: CASSLLSGGGSTDTQYF
CDR3 DNA: TGCGCCAGCAGCTTGCTATCTGGCGGGGGATCCACAGATACGCAGTATTTT
clone size: -
D gene: TRBD2
V gene: TRBV5-1
J gene: TRBJ2-3

CDR3 protein: CASSFVSNTGELFF
CDR3 DNA: TGTGCCAGCAGCTTCGTGTCGAACACCGGGGAGCTGTTTTTT
clone size: once
D gene: -
V gene: TRBV5-6
J gene: TRBJ2-2

CDR3 protein: CATIPGGRDEAFF
CDR3 DNA: TGTGCCACCATCCCCGGGGGTAGAGATGAAGCTTTCTTT
clone size: -
D gene: -
V gene: TRBV27
J gene: TRBJ1-1

CDR3 protein: CASSPDRGAEAFF
CDR3 DNA: TGTGCCAGCAGCCCGGACAGGGGCGCTGAAGCTTTCTTT
clone size: -
D gene: TRBD1
V gene: TRBV11-2
J gene: TRBJ1-1

CDR3 protein: CASSQYAGVNEKLFF
CDR3 DNA: TGTGCCAGCAGCCAATACGCAGGTGTAAACGAAAAACTGTTTTTT
clone size: -
D gene: -
V gene: TRBV16
J gene: TRBJ1-4

CDR3 protein: CATSRREVRQGAAEAFF
CDR3 DNA: TGTGCCACCAGCAGAAGAGAGGTGAGACAGGGGGCCGCTGAAGCTTTCTTT
clone size: -
D gene: TRBD1
V gene: TRBV15
J gene: TRBJ1-1

CDR3 protein: CASSQDPQQAQLYGYTF
CDR3 DNA: TGCGCCAGCAGCCAAGATCCTCAGCAGGCGCAGCTCTATGGCTACACCTTC
clone size: -
D gene: -
V gene: TRBV4-1
J gene: TRBJ1-2

CDR3 protein: CASSPHQADTQYF
CDR3 DNA: TGCGCCAGCAGCCCCCACCAGGCGGATACGCAGTATTTT
clone size: -
D gene: -
V gene: TRBV5-1
J gene: TRBJ2-3

CDR3 protein: CASSPNLPVSYGYTF
CDR3 DNA: TGCGCCAGCAGCCCAAACCTTCCAGTCAGCTATGGCTACACCTTC
clone size: -
D gene: -
V gene: TRBV5-1
J gene: TRBJ1-2

CDR3 protein: CASSQEDRVQAFSPLHF
CDR3 DNA: TGTGCCAGCAGCCAGGAAGACAGGGTTCAAGCCTTTTCACCCCTCCACTTT
clone size: once
D gene: TRBD1
V gene: TRBV4-2
J gene: TRBJ1-6

CDR3 protein: CASSSGRLETQYF
CDR3 DNA: TGTGCCAGCAGCTCAGGGAGGTTGGAGACCCAGTACTTC
clone size: few
D gene: -
V gene: TRBV5-4
J gene: TRBJ2-5

CDR3 protein: CASSRSDNPGTIYF
CDR3 DNA: TGTGCCAGCAGTCGATCGGACAATCCCGGCACCATATATTTT
clone size: once
D gene: -
V gene: TRBV5-5
J gene: TRBJ1-3

CDR3 protein: CASSGLNTEAFF
CDR3 DNA: TGTGCCAGCTCAGGGCTAAACACTGAAGCTTTCTTT
clone size: -
D gene: -
V gene: TRBV18
J gene: TRBJ1-1

CDR3 protein: CASSLWQDVETQYF
CDR3 DNA: TGTGCCAGCAGCCTGTGGCAGGATGTAGAGACCCAGTACTTC
clone size: -
D gene: -
V gene: TRBV28
J gene: TRBJ2-5

CDR3 protein: CASSPLAVETQYF
CDR3 DNA: TGTGCCAGCAGCCCCCTAGCGGTGGAGACCCAGTACTTC
clone size: -
D gene: TRBD2
V gene: TRBV3-1/TRBV3-2
J gene: TRBJ2-5

CDR3 protein: CASSQVQGPYEQYF
CDR3 DNA: TGTGCCAGCAGCCAAGTTCAGGGGCCCTACGAGCAGTACTTC
clone size: -
D gene: -
V gene: TRBV3-1/TRBV3-2
J gene: TRBJ2-7

CDR3 protein: CASSLEVNALTF
CDR3 DNA: TGCGCCAGCAGCTTGGAAGTCAACGCGCTCACCTTC
clone size: -
D gene: -
V gene: TRBV5-1
J gene: TRBJ1-2

CDR3 protein: CASSPRDGSSYEQYF
CDR3 DNA: TGTGCCAGTAGTCCGAGGGACGGGAGCTCCTACGAGCAGTACTTC
clone size: -
D gene: -
V gene: TRBV19
J gene: TRBJ2-7

CDR3 protein: CASSWDRVVMNTEAFF
CDR3 DNA: TGTGCCAGCAGTTGGGACAGGGTCGTCATGAACACTGAAGCTTTCTTT
clone size: -
D gene: TRBD1
V gene: TRBV6-2/TRBV6-3
J gene: TRBJ1-1

CDR3 protein: CASSLVTSGSYEQYF
CDR3 DNA: TGTGCCAGCAGCTTAGTAACTAGCGGATCCTACGAGCAGTACTTC
clone size: -
D gene: TRBD2
V gene: TRBV7-9
J gene: TRBJ2-7

CDR3 protein: CASSLLNGGKETEAFF
CDR3 DNA: TGTGCCAGCTCACTCCTGAATGGAGGGAAAGAGACTGAAGCTTTCTTT
clone size: few
D gene: -
V gene: TRBV18
J gene: TRBJ1-1

CDR3 protein: CASSRTGTQPQHF
CDR3 DNA: TGTGCCAGCAGTAGGACAGGGACTCAGCCCCAGCATTTT
clone size: -
D gene: TRBD1
V gene: TRBV12-3/TRBV12-4
J gene: TRBJ1-5

CDR3 protein: CASSKDRGGLNTEAFF
CDR3 DNA: TGTGCCAGCAGCAAAGACAGGGGGGGCCTGAACACTGAAGCTTTCTTT
clone size: -
D gene: TRBD1
V gene: TRBV7-6
J gene: TRBJ1-1

CDR3 protein: CASSQDNPGGTSQPQHF
CDR3 DNA: TGTGCCAGCAGCCAAGATAACCCAGGGGGCACGAGTCAGCCCCAGCATTTT
clone size: -
D gene: TRBD1
V gene: TRBV3-1/TRBV3-2
J gene: TRBJ1-5

CDR3 protein: CASSQDPPGQGADEQYF
CDR3 DNA: TGTGCCAGCAGCCAAGACCCTCCCGGACAGGGGGCGGACGAGCAGTACTTC
clone size: -
D gene: TRBD1
V gene: TRBV4-2
J gene: TRBJ2-7

CDR3 protein: CASSLRRMLAGVGTQYF
CDR3 DNA: TGTGCCAGCAGCTTGCGGCGTATGCTAGCGGGAGTCGGTACGCAGTATTTT
clone size: -
D gene: TRBD2
V gene: TRBV5-6
J gene: TRBJ2-3

CDR3 protein: CASSAVTSNPLYEQYF
CDR3 DNA: TGTGCCAGCTCAGCCGTAACTAGCAACCCTCTTTACGAGCAGTACTTC
clone size: -
D gene: -
V gene: TRBV18
J gene: TRBJ2-7

CDR3 protein: CASSLLNPGDLNTEAFF
CDR3 DNA: TGTGCCAGCAGCTTATTGAATCCAGGGGATTTGAACACTGAAGCTTTCTTT
clone size: -
D gene: -
V gene: TRBV7-9
J gene: TRBJ1-1

CDR3 protein: CASSQETRGAYTDTQYF
CDR3 DNA: TGCGCCAGCAGCCAAGAGACTCGGGGGGCATACACAGATACGCAGTATTTT
clone size: -
D gene: -
V gene: TRBV4-1
J gene: TRBJ2-3

CDR3 protein: CASSRGQGTEAFF
CDR3 DNA: TGCGCCAGCAGCCGTGGACAGGGCACTGAAGCTTTCTTT
clone size: -
D gene: TRBD1
V gene: TRBV4-1
J gene: TRBJ1-1

CDR3 protein: CASPRSGGEGYGYTF
CDR3 DNA: TGTGCCAGCCCCCGCTCGGGCGGGGAGGGCTATGGCTACACCTTC
clone size: -
D gene: -
V gene: TRBV2
J gene: TRBJ1-2

CDR3 protein: CASSSNRDSEAFF
CDR3 DNA: TGCGCCAGCAGCTCTAACCGGGACAGCGAAGCTTTCTTT
clone size: -
D gene: TRBD1
V gene: TRBV5-1
J gene: TRBJ1-1

CDR3 protein: CASSPRLEGEQFF
CDR3 DNA: TGTGCCAGCAGCCCGCGACTAGAGGGTGAGCAGTTCTTC
clone size: -
D gene: -
V gene: TRBV9
J gene: TRBJ2-1

CDR3 protein: CASSQFGSYEQYF
CDR3 DNA: TGTGCCAGTAGCCAGTTTGGCTCCTACGAGCAGTACTTC
clone size: -
D gene: -
V gene: TRBV19
J gene: TRBJ2-7

CDR3 protein: CASRKPQGRSGSNAYEQYF
CDR3 DNA: TGTGCCAGCCGCAAGCCCCAGGGGAGGAGCGGGAGTAACGCCTACGAGCAGTACTTC
clone size: -
D gene: TRBD2
V gene: TRBV27
J gene: TRBJ2-7

CDR3 protein: CASSHQRGSSYEQYF
CDR3 DNA: TGTGCCAGCAGCCATCAGCGGGGGAGCTCCTACGAGCAGTACTTC
clone size: -
D gene: TRBD2
V gene: TRBV3-1/TRBV3-2
J gene: TRBJ2-7

CDR3 protein: CASSDPGGGRPQHF
CDR3 DNA: TGTGCCAGCAGCGACCCCGGGGGTGGAAGGCCCCAGCATTTT
clone size: once
D gene: -
V gene: TRBV7-2
J gene: TRBJ1-5

CDR3 protein: CASSPLPPSMSTDTQYF
CDR3 DNA: TGTGCCAGTAGTCCACTACCCCCCTCTATGAGCACAGATACGCAGTATTTT
clone size: -
D gene: -
V gene: TRBV19
J gene: TRBJ2-3